This TCR beta chain was profiled in a study of T cells of healthy individuals. TCRdb passed the 5' RACE reads through MiXCR, listing each CDR3 protein once. Counted here are around 63,000 distinct CDR3 sequences, 15% to 20% occurring once; the ten biggest clones make up less than 6%. The sequence was collected from a human donor in good health.

The CDR3 is CSVQGTVSSQGYEQYF. The DNA of the CDR3 is TGCAGCGTTCAGGGGACGGTGTCCTCCCAGGGCTACGAGCAGTACTTC. The chain joins TRBV29-1 to TRBJ2-7; perhaps TRBD1 as D (6 bases). V was shortened by 5 bases and J by 3 bases, with 23 bases between the two germline ends. The CDR3 is 16 residues long. Per the germline V gene, CDR1 is SQVTM and CDR2 is ANQGSEA.